This T cell receptor beta chain was obtained from a study of radiotherapy plus CTLA-4 blockade in lung cancer. Findings of the study overall: There was expansion of tumor-derived TCR clones in blood after radiotherapy plus ipilimumab.

Of note for this clone: The antigen is not known.

Produced via immunoSEQ multiplex PCR; TCRdb's table is partial and in-frame only. The data contain some 50,000 clones, more than 70% of them singletons. Patients in the study, people with chemo-refractory metastatic non-small-cell lung cancer, received focal radiation plus ipilimumab CTLA-4 blockade. Trimming stripped 7 bases from V and 3 bases from J, with 9 bases between. Per germline, CDR1 LNHDA and CDR2 SQIVND (reference sequence). The CDR3 is 12 amino acids. The input for sequencing was peripheral blood, taken from a patient treated with radiotherapy plus ipilimumab. This chain connects TRBV19 to TRBJ1-2; D is ambiguous. The TCR sequence derives from a human donor with non-small cell lung cancer who had stable disease on radiotherapy plus ipilimumab. The CDR3: CASMNSHYGYTF. CDR3 coding DNA: TGTGCCAGTATGAACAGTCACTATGGCTACACCTTC.